This is a list of T cell receptor beta chains from one sample in a study of STAT5B mutations in CD4+ large granular lymphocyte leukemia. Using immunoSEQ multiplex PCR, the repertoire was profiled, and TCRdb retains in-frame clones only, with some absent. The table has 24,000 or so clones, 74% seen once. Sequencing was performed on CD4+ T cells from blood buffy coats. The receptors originated from a human donor in good health. CDR3s include the opening cysteine and the closing phenylalanine or tryptophan. The D gene is left open where the match is weak. Expanded clones get a size class; other rows say once, few or many, or leave the size out.

d_gene: TRBD1; abundance: few; v_gene: TRBV4-3; j_gene: TRBJ1-6; CDR3nt: TGCGCCAGCAGCCAGGACAGGGTTTCACCCCTCCACTTT; CDR3aa: CASSQDRVSPLHF
d_gene: TRBD2; abundance: .; v_gene: TRBV18; j_gene: TRBJ2-3; CDR3nt: TGTGCCAGCTCACGCGGGAGGGGATACACAGATACGCAGTATTTT; CDR3aa: CASSRGRGYTDTQYF
d_gene: .; abundance: .; v_gene: TRBV6-5; j_gene: TRBJ1-1; CDR3nt: TGTGCCAGCAGTCAAATGAACACTGAAGCTTTCTTT; CDR3aa: CASSQMNTEAFF
d_gene: .; abundance: .; v_gene: TRBV7-2; j_gene: TRBJ1-3; CDR3nt: TGTGCCAGCAGTCAAAGAGGGGCCGGAAACACCATATATTTT; CDR3aa: CASSQRGAGNTIYF
d_gene: TRBD2; abundance: .; v_gene: TRBV29-1; j_gene: TRBJ2-5; CDR3nt: TGCAGCGTTGACTTAGTGGCTAGCGGAGAGACCCAGTACTTC; CDR3aa: CSVDLVASGETQYF
d_gene: TRBD2; abundance: .; v_gene: TRBV27; j_gene: TRBJ2-3; CDR3nt: TGTGCCAGCAGTTCGGGACTAGCGTTTTTCCGGTCGGCAGATACGCAGTATTTT; CDR3aa: CASSSGLAFFRSADTQYF
d_gene: .; abundance: .; v_gene: TRBV27; j_gene: TRBJ2-3; CDR3nt: TGTGCCAGCAGTAACAGTTGGGAGAGCACAGATACGCAGTATTTT; CDR3aa: CASSNSWESTDTQYF
d_gene: .; abundance: .; v_gene: TRBV19; j_gene: TRBJ2-2; CDR3nt: TGTGCCAGTACCTGGTTAGGGCTCACCGGGGAGCTGTTTTTT; CDR3aa: CASTWLGLTGELFF
d_gene: TRBD1; abundance: .; v_gene: TRBV9; j_gene: TRBJ1-2; CDR3nt: TGTGCCAGCAGCTCTCAAGTGGGGGACAGGGATAACTATGGCTACACCTTC; CDR3aa: CASSSQVGDRDNYGYTF
d_gene: TRBD2; abundance: .; v_gene: TRBV10-3; j_gene: TRBJ2-1; CDR3nt: TGTGCCATCAGCCTGACTAGCGAATACAATGAGCAGTTCTTC; CDR3aa: CAISLTSEYNEQFF
d_gene: .; abundance: few; v_gene: TRBV7-2; j_gene: TRBJ1-2; CDR3nt: TGTGCCAGCGGGGAATTTCAAGATTATGGCTACACCTTC; CDR3aa: CASGEFQDYGYTF